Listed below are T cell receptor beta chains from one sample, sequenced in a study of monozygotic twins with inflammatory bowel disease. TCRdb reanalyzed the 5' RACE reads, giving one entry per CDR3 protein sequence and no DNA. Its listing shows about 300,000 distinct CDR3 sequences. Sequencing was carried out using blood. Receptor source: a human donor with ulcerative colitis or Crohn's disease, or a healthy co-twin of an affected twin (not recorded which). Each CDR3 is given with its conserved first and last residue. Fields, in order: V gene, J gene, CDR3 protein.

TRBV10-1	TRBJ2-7	CASSEGQPYEQYF
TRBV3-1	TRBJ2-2	CASGSANTGELFF
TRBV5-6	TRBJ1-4	CASSLTVTGSLFF
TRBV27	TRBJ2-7	CASSFGDAISYEQYF
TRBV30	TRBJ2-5	CAWTATGLPETQYF
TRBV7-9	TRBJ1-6	CASSLGGPSSYNSPLHF
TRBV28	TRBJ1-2	CASSPRTGGAYGYTF
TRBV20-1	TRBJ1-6	CSAGRTGDRFSDSPLHF
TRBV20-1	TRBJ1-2	CSAREWPRANYGYTF
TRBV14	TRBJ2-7	CASSQAPTWTGQIAYEQYF
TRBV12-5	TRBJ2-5	CASGPGQGTLYQETQYF
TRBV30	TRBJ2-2	CAWSGALPGELFF
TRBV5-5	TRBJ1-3	CASSFPGAGNTIYF
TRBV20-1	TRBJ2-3	CSARRTVYTDTQYF
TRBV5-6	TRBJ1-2	CASSLWRANYGYTF
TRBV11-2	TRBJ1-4	CASSLGYGYNEKLFF
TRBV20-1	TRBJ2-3	CSAAVWKTDTQYF
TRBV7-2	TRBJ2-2	CASSPEVGRANTGELFF
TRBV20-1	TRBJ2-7	CSARDRVLHEQYF
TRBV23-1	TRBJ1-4	CASSQSTNRRTNEKLFF
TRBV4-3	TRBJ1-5	CASSQELDQPQHF
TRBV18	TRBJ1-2	CASSPQPGQANYGYTF